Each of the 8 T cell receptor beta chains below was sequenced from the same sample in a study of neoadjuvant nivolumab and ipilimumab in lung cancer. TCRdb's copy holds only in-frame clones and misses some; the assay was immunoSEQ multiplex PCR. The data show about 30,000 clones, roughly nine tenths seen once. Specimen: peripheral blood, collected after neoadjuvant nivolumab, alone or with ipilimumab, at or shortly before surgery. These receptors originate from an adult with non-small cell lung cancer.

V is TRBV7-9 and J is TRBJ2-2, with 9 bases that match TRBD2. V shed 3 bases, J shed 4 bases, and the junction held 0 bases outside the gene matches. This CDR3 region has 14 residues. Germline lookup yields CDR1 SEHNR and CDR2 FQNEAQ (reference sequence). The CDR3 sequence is CASSFSGSTGELFF. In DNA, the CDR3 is TGTGCCAGCAGCTTTAGCGGGAGCACCGGGGAGCTGTTTTTT. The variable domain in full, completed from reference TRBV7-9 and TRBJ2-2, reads DTGVSQNPRHKITKRGQNVTFRCDPISEHNRLYWYRQTLGQGPEFLTYFQNEAQLEKSRLLSDRFSAERPKGSFSTLEIQRTEQGDSAMYLCASSFSGSTGELFFGEGSRLTVL.

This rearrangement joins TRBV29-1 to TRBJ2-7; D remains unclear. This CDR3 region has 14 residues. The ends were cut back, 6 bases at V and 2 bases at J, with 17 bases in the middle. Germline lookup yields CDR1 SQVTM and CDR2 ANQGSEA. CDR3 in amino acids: CSVLAPEIPYEQYF. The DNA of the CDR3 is TGCAGCGTCCTTGCCCCGGAGATACCCTACGAGCAGTACTTC.

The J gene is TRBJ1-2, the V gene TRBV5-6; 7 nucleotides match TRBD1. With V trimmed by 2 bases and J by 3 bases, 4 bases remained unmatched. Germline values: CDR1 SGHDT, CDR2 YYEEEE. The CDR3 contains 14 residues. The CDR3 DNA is TGTGCCAGCAGCTTCGGACAGGACCACTATGGCTACACCTTC. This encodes CASSFGQDHYGYTF.

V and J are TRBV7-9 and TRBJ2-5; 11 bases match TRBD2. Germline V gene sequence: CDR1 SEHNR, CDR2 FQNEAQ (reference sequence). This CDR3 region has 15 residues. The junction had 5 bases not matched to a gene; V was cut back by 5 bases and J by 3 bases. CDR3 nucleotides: TGTGCCAGCAGCCGGGGACTAGCGGCTGAAGAGACCCAGTACTTC. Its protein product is CASSRGLAAEETQYF.

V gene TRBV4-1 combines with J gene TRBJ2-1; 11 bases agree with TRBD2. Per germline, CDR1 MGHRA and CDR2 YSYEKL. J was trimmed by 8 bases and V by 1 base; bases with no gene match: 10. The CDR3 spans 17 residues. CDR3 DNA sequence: TGCGCCAGCAGCCAAGTTTGGCTAGCGGGAGGCGGCGATGAGCAGTTCTTC. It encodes CASSQVWLAGGGDEQFF.

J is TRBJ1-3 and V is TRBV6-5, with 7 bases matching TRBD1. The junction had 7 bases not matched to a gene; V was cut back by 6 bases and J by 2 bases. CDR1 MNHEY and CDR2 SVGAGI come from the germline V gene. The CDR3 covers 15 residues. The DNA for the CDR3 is TGTGCCAGCAGACAACCTCAGGGGGCTGGAAACACCATATATTTT. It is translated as CASRQPQGAGNTIYF.

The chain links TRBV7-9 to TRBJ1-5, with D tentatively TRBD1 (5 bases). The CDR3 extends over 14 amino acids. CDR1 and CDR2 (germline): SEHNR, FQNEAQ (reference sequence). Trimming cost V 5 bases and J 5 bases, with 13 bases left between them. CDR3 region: CASSPGRSDQPQHF. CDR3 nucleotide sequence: TGTGCCAGCAGCCCAGGGAGGAGCGATCAGCCCCAGCATTTT.

The DNA for the CDR3 is TGTGCCAGCAGCGGGGGTGGAGAGACCCAGTACTTC. Encoded protein: CASSGGGETQYF. The rearrangement uses TRBV6-5 and TRBJ2-5; possibly TRBD2 for D (6 bases). Germline CDR1 is MNHEY and CDR2 is SVGAGI. This CDR3 is 12 amino acids long. Trimming removed 6 bases at V and 4 bases at J, with 9 bases between.